Listed below are T cell receptor beta chains from one sample, sequenced in a study of blood T cell repertoires in COVID-19. Using immunoSEQ multiplex PCR, the repertoire was profiled, and TCRdb retains in-frame clones only, with some absent. The sample contains about 250,000 clones, 70% to 90% of which appear only once. Input material: peripheral blood. The receptor set was obtained from a man aged 18 to 29 with active or convalescent COVID-19. The CDR3 runs from the conserved cysteine through the conserved F or W. D genes are given only for firm matches. Size is omitted from some rows. Given values are once, few, many or a class for expanded clones.

j_call | v_call | clone_size | d_call | cdr3_nt | cdr3_aa
TRBJ2-2 | TRBV11-2 | - | - | TGTGCCAGCGACCTCTTCCGGGTGACAGAACCGAACACCGGGGAGCTGTTTTTT | CASDLFRVTEPNTGELFF
TRBJ2-1 | TRBV6-2/TRBV6-3 | - | - | TGTGCCAGCAGTTACGATTTGAGCTCGCTACACAATGAGCAGTTCTTC | CASSYDLSSLHNEQFF
TRBJ1-4 | TRBV28 | few | - | TGTGCCAGCAGTTTATCCCCTTGGCGCGGTAGAAATGAAAAACTGTTTTTT | CASSLSPWRGRNEKLFF
TRBJ2-7 | TRBV2 | - | TRBD1 | TGTAACCGGGACAGGGGCGAGCAGTACTTC | CNRDRGEQYF
TRBJ1-2 | TRBV12-3/TRBV12-4 | - | TRBD1 | TGTGCCAGCAGTTTTGGGGACAGTGGCTACACCTTC | CASSFGDSGYTF
TRBJ1-1 | TRBV4-3 | once | - | TGCGCCAGCAGCCAAGATCTCGGCGGGAACACTGAAGCTTTCTTT | CASSQDLGGNTEAFF
TRBJ2-3 | TRBV3-1/TRBV3-2 | - | - | TGTGCCAGCAGCCAATTCGTAGGGGGGGCCCCAGGAGATACGCAGTATTTT | CASSQFVGGAPGDTQYF
TRBJ2-2 | TRBV10-3 | - | TRBD1 | TGTGCCATCAGTGAAAACAGGGGGACCGGGGAGCTGTTTTTT | CAISENRGTGELFF
TRBJ2-3 | TRBV7-9 | - | - | TGTGCCAGCAGCCCCGCGCCCCGATCGGGGTCCCCGGGGACGCAGTATTTT | CASSPAPRSGSPGTQYF
TRBJ1-2 | TRBV5-4 | - | - | TGTGCCAGCAGCTTGGGGGCCCAGAGAGATGGCTACACCTTC | CASSLGAQRDGYTF
TRBJ1-1 | TRBV7-9 | - | - | TGTGCCAGCAGCCCGTCGTGGGGAGACATGAACACTGAAGCTTTCTTT | CASSPSWGDMNTEAFF
TRBJ2-2 | TRBV7-2 | - | - | TGTGCCAGCAGCCTCTACGAGGGGGACACCGGGGAGCTGTTTTTT | CASSLYEGDTGELFF
TRBJ2-1 | TRBV24-1 | - | - | TGTGCCACCAGTGGCGCAGGGTCCTACAATGAGCAGTTCTTC | CATSGAGSYNEQFF
TRBJ2-7 | TRBV7-2 | few | - | TGTGCCAGCAGCCCGTCGTGGGGGCCAGGTGAGCAGTACTTC | CASSPSWGPGEQYF
TRBJ1-2 | TRBV30 | - | - | TGTGCCTGGAGTACGTACGCGGCTAGCTACACCTTC | CAWSTYAASYTF
TRBJ2-7 | TRBV27 | - | TRBD1 | TGTGCCAGCAGTCACCAGGGGGTTTACGGGTACGAGCAGTACTTC | CASSHQGVYGYEQYF
TRBJ2-2 | TRBV6-5 | - | - | TGTGCCAGCAGTCTAGCGACACAGAACACCGGGGAGCTGTTTTTT | CASSLATQNTGELFF
TRBJ2-1 | TRBV2 | - | - | TGTGCCAGCAGGAGGGGGGGGAATGAGCAGTTCTTC | CASRRGGNEQFF
TRBJ2-7 | TRBV27 | few | - | TGTGCCAGCAGTCTCGGGACAAGAAGCTCCTACGAGCAGTACTTC | CASSLGTRSSYEQYF
TRBJ1-6 | TRBV7-2 | - | - | TGTGCCAGCAGCTTGGGAGAATGGAATTCACCCCTCCACTTT | CASSLGEWNSPLHF
TRBJ2-1 | TRBV15 | - | - | TGTGCCACCAGCAGGGTGAGAGGTATTAGCAATGAGCAGTTCTTC | CATSRVRGISNEQFF
TRBJ1-2 | TRBV5-1 | - | TRBD1 | TGCGCCAGCAGCTTCGCTGGTACAGGGGGCTATGGCTACACCTTC | CASSFAGTGGYGYTF
TRBJ1-5 | TRBV24-1 | - | TRBD1 | TGTGCCACCAGTGATGGTGCAGGGGGAAATCAGCCCCAGCATTTT | CATSDGAGGNQPQHF
TRBJ2-2 | TRBV28 | - | - | TGTGCCAGCAGTTTAGGCCGTCCCACCGGGGAGCTGTTTTTT | CASSLGRPTGELFF
TRBJ2-7 | TRBV6-5 | - | TRBD2 | TGTGCCAGCAGTTCGGGACTAGCGAGAGGGTACGAGCAGTACTTC | CASSSGLARGYEQYF
TRBJ2-5 | TRBV19 | - | - | TGTGCCAGTAGACCTTCCGGGGGGCGGGAGACCCAGTACTTC | CASRPSGGRETQYF
TRBJ1-5 | TRBV5-8 | - | TRBD1 | TGTGCCAGCAGTAAGGACAGGCCAAGCAATCAGCCCCAGCATTTT | CASSKDRPSNQPQHF
TRBJ2-5 | TRBV6-2/TRBV6-3 | once | TRBD2 | TGTGCCAGCAGCCCCGGGTTAGCAGCGGGGGCCCAAGAGACCCAGTACTTC | CASSPGLAAGAQETQYF
TRBJ2-7 | TRBV6-2/TRBV6-3 | - | - | TGTGCCAGCAGCCTGAGTGGGAGGCTTTCGAAGCAGTACTTC | CASSLSGRLSKQYF
TRBJ1-3 | TRBV12-3/TRBV12-4 | - | - | TGTGCCAGCAGGCAGGGCGTCTTGAACACCATATATTTT | CASRQGVLNTIYF
TRBJ1-3 | TRBV14 | - | - | TGTGCCAGCAGCCAAGGCCCCGGGTCGGGAAACACCATATATTTT | CASSQGPGSGNTIYF
TRBJ2-4 | TRBV7-2 | - | - | TGTGCCAGCAGCTTCCAGGCCCAGTCCAAAAACATTCAGTACTTC | CASSFQAQSKNIQYF
TRBJ2-1 | TRBV6-2/TRBV6-3 | - | TRBD2 | TGTGCCAGCAGTTACTCCCCTCGGGGGGGACTCTACAATGAGCAGTTCTTC | CASSYSPRGGLYNEQFF
TRBJ2-1 | TRBV4-2 | - | TRBD1 | TGTGCCAGCAGCCAAGTGACAGGGCACAATGAGCAGTTCTTC | CASSQVTGHNEQFF
TRBJ1-2 | TRBV18 | few | TRBD1 | TGTGCCAGCTCACAGGGGGCCTCTAACTATGGCTACACCTTC | CASSQGASNYGYTF
TRBJ2-7 | TRBV28 | few | TRBD2 | TGTGCCAGCAGTTTTTCACCTAGCGGGGAACCCTACGAGCAGTACTTC | CASSFSPSGEPYEQYF
TRBJ1-2 | TRBV12-5 | - | - | TGTGCTAGTGGTGCCCTCCGGGACAACCCGTTAACTAACTATGGCTACACCTTC | CASGALRDNPLTNYGYTF
TRBJ1-3 | TRBV7-9 | - | - | TGTGCCAGCAGCCTCTCTGGAAACACCATATATTTT | CASSLSGNTIYF
TRBJ1-3 | TRBV30 | few | - | TGTGCCTGGAGTGGGCGGCTGAGCTCTGGAAACACCATATATTTT | CAWSGRLSSGNTIYF
TRBJ1-1 | TRBV6-5 | - | - | TGTGCCAGCAGGGATGGAGGGGCCCTTGAAGCTTTCTTT | CASRDGGALEAFF
TRBJ2-3 | TRBV5-8 | - | - | TGTGCCAGCAGCTTGGGGACTCGCGGAGATATGGATACGCAGTATTTT | CASSLGTRGDMDTQYF
TRBJ2-5 | TRBV19 | few | - | TGTGCCAGTAGTCCCCGAGGGCAGGGACTCCAAGAGACCCAGTACTTC | CASSPRGQGLQETQYF
TRBJ1-4 | TRBV10-2 | - | - | TGCGCCAGCAGGTCAGGGGCGCTAAATGAAAAACTGTTTTTT | CASRSGALNEKLFF
TRBJ1-2 | TRBV11-2 | - | TRBD1 | TGTGCCAGCAGCGGGACAGCCGATAACTATGGCTACACCTTC | CASSGTADNYGYTF
TRBJ2-5 | TRBV5-6 | - | TRBD2 | TGTGCCAGCAGCTTGCTAGCGGGAGAGACCCAGTACTTC | CASSLLAGETQYF
TRBJ2-1 | TRBV10-3 | once | - | TGTGCCATCAGTGAGACAGGGACTAATCTTAGATTTAACAATGAGCAGTTCTTC | CAISETGTNLRFNNEQFF
TRBJ1-1 | TRBV2 | - | - | TGTGCCAGCCAAGTCGGGGTTTGGACTGAAGCTTTCTTT | CASQVGVWTEAFF
TRBJ1-2 | TRBV18 | - | - | TGTGCCAGCTCACCACCGTGGAGGGACTATGGCTACACCTTC | CASSPPWRDYGYTF
TRBJ1-1 | TRBV3-1/TRBV3-2 | - | TRBD1 | TGTGCCAGCAGCTTCCAACAGGGGATGAAAGCTTTCTTT | CASSFQQGMKAFF
TRBJ1-2 | TRBV6-5 | - | TRBD1 | TGTGCCAGCAGTTTAAGACCGGGACAGGGTGTTGGCTACACCTTC | CASSLRPGQGVGYTF
TRBJ1-6 | TRBV6-5 | once | TRBD1 | TGTGCCAGCAGTTTAATGGGACAGGGTCCGAATTCACCCCTCCACTTT | CASSLMGQGPNSPLHF
TRBJ1-6 | TRBV2 | - | TRBD1 | TGTGCCAGCATGACTGACAGGGCGTATAATTCACCCCTCCACTTT | CASMTDRAYNSPLHF
TRBJ2-4 | TRBV7-3 | - | TRBD2 | TGTGCCAGCAGCCTACTAGCGGGGGCCCCAGGGGCCAAAAACATTCAGTACTTC | CASSLLAGAPGAKNIQYF
TRBJ2-7 | TRBV19 | once | - | TGTGCCAGTAGTATTCTCCGGGATTCGAACGAGCAGTACTTC | CASSILRDSNEQYF
TRBJ2-3 | TRBV24-1 | - | - | TGTGCCACCAGCCCGGGACACTTCACAGATACGCAGTATTTT | CATSPGHFTDTQYF